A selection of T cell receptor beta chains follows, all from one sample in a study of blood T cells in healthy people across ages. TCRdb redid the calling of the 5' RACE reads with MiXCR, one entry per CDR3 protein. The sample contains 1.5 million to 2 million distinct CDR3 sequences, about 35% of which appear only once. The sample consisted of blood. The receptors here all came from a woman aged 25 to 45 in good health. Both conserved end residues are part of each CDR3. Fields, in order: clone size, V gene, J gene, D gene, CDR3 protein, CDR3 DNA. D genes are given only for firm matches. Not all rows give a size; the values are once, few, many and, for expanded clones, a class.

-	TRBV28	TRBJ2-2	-	CASQGLAGERFF	TGTGCCAGCCAGGGTTTAGCCGGGGAGCGGTTTTTT
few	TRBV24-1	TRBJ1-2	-	CATEGQDGYTF	TGTGCCACGGAGGGGCAGGACGGCTACACCTTC
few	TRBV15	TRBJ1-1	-	CATSRGVNTEAFF	TGTGCCACCAGCAGAGGTGTCAACACTGAAGCTTTCTTT
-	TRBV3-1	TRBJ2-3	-	CASSQGGRGRTDTQYF	TGTGCCAGCAGCCAAGGGGGGCGGGGACGCACAGATACGCAGTATTTT
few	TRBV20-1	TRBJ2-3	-	CSARKNLRTDTQYF	TGCAGTGCTCGCAAAAATCTACGCACAGATACGCAGTATTTT
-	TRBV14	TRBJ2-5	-	CASSQDGGGRTQYF	TGTGCCAGCAGCCAAGACGGTGGAGGGAGGACCCAGTACTTC
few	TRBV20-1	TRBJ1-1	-	CSARPHRVNTEAFF	TGCAGTGCTAGACCTCACAGGGTGAACACTGAAGCTTTCTTT
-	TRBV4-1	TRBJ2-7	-	CASSQEDGFSRSYEQYF	TGCGCCAGCAGCCAAGAGGATGGCTTCTCAAGGTCCTACGAGCAGTACTTC
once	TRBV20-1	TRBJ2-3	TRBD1	CSARDRRGGGTDTQYF	TGCAGTGCTAGAGATCGTAGAGGGGGCGGCACAGATACGCAGTATTTT
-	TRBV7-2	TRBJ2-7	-	CASSPKDYYEQYF	TGTGCCAGCAGCCCCAAGGACTATTACGAGCAGTACTTC
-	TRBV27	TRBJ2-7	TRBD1	CASSSQGAFHEQYF	TGTGCCAGCAGTTCACAGGGGGCGTTCCACGAGCAGTACTTC
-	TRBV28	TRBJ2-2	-	CASQFNGVLNTGELFF	TGTGCCAGTCAGTTTAATGGAGTGTTGAACACCGGGGAGCTGTTTTTT
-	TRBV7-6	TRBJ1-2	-	CASSLGDGRGGGYTF	TGTGCCAGCAGCTTAGGGGATGGTCGTGGGGGAGGCTACACCTTC
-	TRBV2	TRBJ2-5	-	CASMWPYQETQYF	TGTGCCAGCATGTGGCCGTACCAAGAGACCCAGTACTTC
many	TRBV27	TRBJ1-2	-	CASSLRGGYGYTF	TGTGCCAGCAGTTTACGGGGGGGCTATGGCTACACCTTC
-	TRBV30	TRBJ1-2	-	CAWSVKTGANYGYTF	TGTGCCTGGAGTGTAAAGACAGGAGCTAACTATGGCTACACCTTC
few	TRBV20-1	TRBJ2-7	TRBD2	CSARGTGAGAFYEQYF	TGCAGTGCTAGAGGGACTGGGGCGGGAGCCTTCTACGAGCAGTACTTC
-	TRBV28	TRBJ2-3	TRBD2	CASSFTSDHTDTQYF	TGTGCCAGCAGTTTTACTAGCGACCACACAGATACGCAGTATTTT
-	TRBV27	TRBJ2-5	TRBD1	CASSLRQGANNEQYF	TGTGCCAGCAGTTTGCGACAGGGGGCTAACAATGAGCAGTACTTC
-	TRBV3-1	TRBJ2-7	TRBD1	CASSHDRGGEQYF	TGTGCCAGCAGCCATGACAGGGGTGGCGAGCAGTACTTC
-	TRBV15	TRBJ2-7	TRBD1	CATSRDSKQGVVYEQYF	TGTGCCACCAGCAGAGATTCGAAACAGGGGGTCGTCTACGAGCAGTACTTC
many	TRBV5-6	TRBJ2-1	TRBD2	CASSLGREPYNEQFF	TGTGCCAGCAGCTTGGGGCGGGAGCCCTACAATGAGCAGTTCTTC
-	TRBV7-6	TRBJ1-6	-	CASSLQGQFPHRGSPLHF	TGTGCCAGCAGCTTACAGGGGCAGTTCCCCCATAGGGGTTCACCCCTCCACTTT
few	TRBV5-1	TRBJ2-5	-	CASSRDRHTETQYF	TGCGCCAGCAGCCGGGACCGGCATACGGAGACCCAGTACTTC
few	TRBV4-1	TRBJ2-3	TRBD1	CASSQVFREGGADTQYF	TGCGCCAGCAGCCAAGTATTTCGGGAAGGGGGCGCAGATACGCAGTATTTT
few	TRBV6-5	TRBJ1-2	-	CASSIMRSNYGYTF	TGTGCCAGCAGCATCATGCGGAGTAACTATGGCTACACCTTC
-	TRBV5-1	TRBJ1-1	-	CASSLDSSGTEAFF	TGCGCCAGCAGCTTGGATAGTTCAGGGACTGAAGCTTTCTTT
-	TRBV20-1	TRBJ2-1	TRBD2	CSARARGGRYNEQFF	TGCAGTGCTAGAGCACGGGGGGGCCGATACAATGAGCAGTTCTTC
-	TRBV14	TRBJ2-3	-	CASSQGRLGGFADTQYF	TGTGCCAGCAGCCAAGGTCGGCTAGGAGGATTCGCAGATACGCAGTATTTT
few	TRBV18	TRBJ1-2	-	CASSPHQGSNYGYTF	TGTGCCAGCTCACCCCACCAGGGCTCGAACTATGGCTACACCTTC
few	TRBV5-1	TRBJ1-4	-	CASSLGGSTNEKLFF	TGCGCCAGCAGCTTGGGAGGGAGCACTAATGAAAAACTGTTTTTT
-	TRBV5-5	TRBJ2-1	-	CACSYDPALYNEQFF	TGTGCCTGCAGCTACGATCCGGCTCTATACAATGAGCAGTTCTTC
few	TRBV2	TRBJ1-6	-	CASSGREWDSPLHF	TGTGCCAGCAGTGGTAGGGAGTGGGATTCACCCCTCCACTTT
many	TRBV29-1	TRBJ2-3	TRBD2	CSAERTSGTDTQYF	TGCAGCGCCGAAAGGACTAGCGGCACAGATACGCAGTATTTT
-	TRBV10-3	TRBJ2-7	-	CAISGQTYEQYF	TGTGCCATCAGCGGACAGACCTACGAGCAGTACTTC
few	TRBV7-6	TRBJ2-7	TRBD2	CASSPGQNRLAGVPYEQYF	TGTGCCAGCAGCCCCGGACAGAATCGACTAGCGGGGGTGCCCTACGAGCAGTACTTC
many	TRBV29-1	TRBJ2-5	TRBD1	CSVERGQGETQYF	TGCAGCGTTGAACGGGGACAGGGGGAGACCCAGTACTTC
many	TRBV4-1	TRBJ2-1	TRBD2	CASTGLAGSYEQFF	TGCGCCAGCACCGGACTAGCGGGAAGCTATGAGCAGTTCTTC
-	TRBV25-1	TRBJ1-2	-	CASTTGTYNYGYTF	TGTGCCAGTACAACCGGGACTTATAACTATGGCTACACCTTC
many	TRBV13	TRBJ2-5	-	CASSEQGLGETQYF	TGTGCCAGCAGCGAGCAGGGACTGGGAGAGACCCAGTACTTC
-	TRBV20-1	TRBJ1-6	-	CSATGSPSSYNSPLHF	TGCAGTGCAACCGGGAGCCCAAGCTCCTATAATTCACCCCTCCACTTT
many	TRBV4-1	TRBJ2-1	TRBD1	CASSLRTGEYNEQFF	TGCGCCAGCAGCCTTCGGACAGGGGAATACAATGAGCAGTTCTTC
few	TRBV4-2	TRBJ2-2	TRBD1	CASGRTGDAGELFF	TGTGCCAGCGGGAGGACAGGGGATGCCGGGGAGCTGTTTTTT
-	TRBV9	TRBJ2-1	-	CASSGGQRPNEQFF	TGTGCCAGCAGCGGAGGACAGCGACCCAATGAGCAGTTCTTC
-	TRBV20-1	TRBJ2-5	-	CSASSVAEQYF	TGCAGTGCTAGCTCGGTAGCTGAGCAGTACTTC
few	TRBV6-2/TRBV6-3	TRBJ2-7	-	CASTPSGFSYEQYF	TGTGCCAGCACGCCGAGCGGCTTCTCCTACGAGCAGTACTTC
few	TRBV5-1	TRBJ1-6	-	CASSLGSGGDSPLHF	TGCGCCAGCAGCTTGGGCAGCGGGGGCGATTCACCCCTCCACTTT
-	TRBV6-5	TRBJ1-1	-	CASSYYRGNTEAFF	TGTGCCAGCAGTTATTATAGGGGGAACACTGAAGCTTTCTTT
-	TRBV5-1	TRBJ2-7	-	CASSLGGEISYEQYF	TGCGCCAGCAGCTTGGGGGGGGAAATCTCCTACGAGCAGTACTTC
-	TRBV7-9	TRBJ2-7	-	CASSVRGSSYEQYF	TGTGCCAGCAGCGTCCGGGGAAGCTCCTACGAGCAGTACTTC
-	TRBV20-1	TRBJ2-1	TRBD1	CRATAGGNEQFF	TGCAGGGCTACGGCAGGGGGCAATGAGCAGTTCTTC
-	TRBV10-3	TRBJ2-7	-	CAIGTGLSYEQYF	TGTGCCATCGGAACAGGCCTCTCCTACGAGCAGTACTTC